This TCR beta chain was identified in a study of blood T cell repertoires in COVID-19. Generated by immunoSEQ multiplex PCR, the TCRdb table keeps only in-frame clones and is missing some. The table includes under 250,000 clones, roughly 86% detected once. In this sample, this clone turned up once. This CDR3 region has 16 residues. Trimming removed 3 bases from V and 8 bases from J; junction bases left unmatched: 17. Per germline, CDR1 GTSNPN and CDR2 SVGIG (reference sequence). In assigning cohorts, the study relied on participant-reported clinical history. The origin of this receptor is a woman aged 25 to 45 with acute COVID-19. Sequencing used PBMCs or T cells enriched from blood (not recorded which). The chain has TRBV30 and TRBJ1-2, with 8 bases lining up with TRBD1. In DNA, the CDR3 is TGTGCCTGGAGCGGCCTATCAGGACAGGGATCAGGGGGCTACACCTTC. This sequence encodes CAWSGLSGQGSGGYTF.